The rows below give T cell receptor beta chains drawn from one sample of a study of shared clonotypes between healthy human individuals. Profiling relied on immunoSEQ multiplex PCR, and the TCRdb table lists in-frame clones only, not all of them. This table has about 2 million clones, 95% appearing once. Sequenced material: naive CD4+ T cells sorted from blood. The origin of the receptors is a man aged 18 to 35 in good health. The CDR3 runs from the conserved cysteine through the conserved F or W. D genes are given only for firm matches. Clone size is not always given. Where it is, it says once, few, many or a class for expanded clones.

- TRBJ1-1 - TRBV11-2 CASSVQGVNTEAFF TGTGCCAGCAGCGTACAGGGAGTGAACACTGAAGCTTTCTTT
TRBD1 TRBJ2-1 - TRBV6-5 CAAQGTGGPEQFF TGTGCTGCGCAGGGGACAGGGGGCCCTGAGCAGTTCTTC
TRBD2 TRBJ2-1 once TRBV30 CAWVGSGRGNEQFF TGTGCCTGGGTGGGTAGCGGGAGGGGGAATGAGCAGTTCTTC
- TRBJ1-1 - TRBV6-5 CASSYSYLRTEAFF TGTGCCAGCAGTTACTCGTATCTGAGGACTGAAGCTTTCTTT
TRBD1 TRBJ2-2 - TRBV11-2 CASSLTGSRVNTGELFF TGTGCCAGCAGCCTGACAGGGAGTAGGGTGAACACCGGGGAGCTGTTTTTT
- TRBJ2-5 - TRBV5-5 CASSFLYGRQETQYF TGTGCCAGCAGCTTTTTGTATGGACGCCAAGAGACCCAGTACTTC
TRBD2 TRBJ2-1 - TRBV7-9 CASSYTGALNSGGQFF TGTGCCAGCAGCTATACCGGGGCGCTTAATAGCGGGGGGCAGTTCTTC
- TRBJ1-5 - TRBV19 CASSRDGPGQPQHF TGTGCCAGTAGTCGGGACGGACCGGGGCAGCCCCAGCATTTT
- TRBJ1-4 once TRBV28 CASKGREREKLFF TGTGCCAGCAAGGGCAGGGAACGTGAAAAACTGTTTTTT
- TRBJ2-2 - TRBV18 CASSPGAQKNTGELFF TGTGCCAGCTCACCAGGTGCACAGAAAAACACCGGGGAGCTGTTTTTT
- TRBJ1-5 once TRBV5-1 CASSLEPQGNQPQHF TGCGCCAGCAGCTTGGAACCACAGGGCAATCAGCCCCAGCATTTT